These 30 T cell receptor beta chains share one sample of origin, sequenced in a study of blood T cell repertoires in COVID-19. Only in-frame clones appear in the TCRdb table, and some are missing; sequencing was by immunoSEQ multiplex PCR. In the table there are about 110,000 clones, 75% to 90% of which are singletons. Sequencing used peripheral blood. These receptors were obtained from a woman aged 55 to 70 with acute or convalescent COVID-19.

This clone was observed a handful of times. The chain joins TRBV12-3 or TRBV12-4 to TRBJ1-2, with D possibly being TRBD1 (6 bases). CDR3 length equals 13 residues. Trimming removed 5 bases from V and 4 bases from J, with 11 bases in between. The CDR3 DNA sequence: TGTGCCAGCAGTCTACAGGGCCCCTATGGCTACACCTTC. This gives the protein CASSLQGPYGYTF.

This sequence joins TRBV20-1 and TRBJ2-1, with TRBD2 identical over 11 bases. After removal of 3 bases from V and 15 bases from J, the junction contained 7 bases not matched to a gene. Germline V gene data show CDR1 as DFQATT and CDR2 as SNEGSKA (reference sequence). The CDR3 spans 12 residues. This CDR3 reads CSASLAGGRSFF. The CDR3 DNA follows: TGCAGTGCTAGTTTAGCGGGGGGGCGTTCGTTCTTC.

The genes are TRBV5-1 and TRBJ1-2; D not resolved. Germline loops: CDR1 SGHRS, CDR2 YFSETQ. This CDR3 comprises 14 residues. The V and J ends lost 3 bases and 8 bases respectively, with 17 bases between them. CDR3 nucleotide sequence: TGCGCCAGCAGCTCCGGTGGGCCGGTGTTAGGCTACACCTTC. Translating gives CASSSGGPVLGYTF.

In DNA form, the CDR3 reads TGTGCTAGTGGCTTCGGGGGGTACACTGAAGCTTTCTTT. This sequence encodes CASGFGGYTEAFF. The rearrangement uses TRBV12-5 and TRBJ1-1; D might be TRBD1 (5 bases). This CDR3 comprises 13 residues. Germline lookup yields CDR1 LGHNT and CDR2 FRNRAP. V dropped 6 bases and J dropped 3 bases, with 11 bases sitting between them.

The chain links TRBV6-6 to TRBJ1-1; TRBD1 matches 11 bases. The J segment lost 1 base and the V segment lost 6 bases, leaving 1 base of the junction unmatched. The CDR3 is made up of 14 amino acids. Per germline, CDR1 MNHNY and CDR2 SVGAGI (reference sequence). The CDR3 protein is CASRGQGGNTEAFF. CDR3 coding DNA: TGTGCCAGCAGGGGACAGGGGGGGAACACTGAAGCTTTCTTT.

This clone was picked up one time. This sequence joins TRBV29-1 and TRBJ2-7; D may be TRBD2 (6 bases). This CDR3 has 13 residues. Deletions cut 5 bases from V and 1 base from J, with 12 bases between. In germline, CDR1 is SQVTM, CDR2 ANQGSEA. In DNA, the CDR3 is TGCAGCGTTCGGGACGGGGGTTCCTACGAGCAGTACTTC. It encodes CSVRDGGSYEQYF.

This clone showed up just a few times. The chain couples TRBV5-1 to TRBJ2-3; weak D call: TRBD1 (6 bases). Germline lookup yields CDR1 SGHRS and CDR2 YFSETQ. V dropped 4 bases and J dropped 2 bases, with 11 bases sitting between them. This CDR3 is 14 amino acids long. The CDR3 DNA is TGCGCCAGCAGCACAGACAGGCTCACAGATACGCAGTATTTT. Encoded protein: CASSTDRLTDTQYF.

The genes are TRBV11-3 and TRBJ2-3; D not certain. This CDR3 is built from 12 residues. CDR1 and CDR2 (germline): SGHNT, YENEEA. V dropped 5 bases and J dropped 4 bases, with 7 bases sitting between them. The CDR3 spells CASSQMADTQYF. CDR3 bases: TGTGCCAGCAGCCAGATGGCAGATACGCAGTATTTT.

This clone was recorded once. The chain is built from TRBV7-2 and TRBJ2-2, with D uncertain. Germline lookup yields CDR1 SGHTA and CDR2 FQGNSA. Trimming removed 1 base at V and 6 bases at J, with 9 bases between. The CDR3 totals 14 residues. The CDR3 protein is CASSLVELAGELFF. Here the CDR3 DNA reads TGTGCCAGCAGCTTAGTCGAGTTGGCCGGGGAGCTGTTTTTT. Full variable domain (remainder filled in from reference TRBV7-2 and TRBJ2-2): GAGVSQSPSNKVTEKGKDVELRCDPISGHTALYWYRQSLGQGLEFLIYFQGNSAPDKSGLPSDRFSAERTGGSVSTLTIQRTQQEDSAVYLCASSLVELAGELFFGEGSRLTVL.

This clone was seen once. V is TRBV4-3 and J is TRBJ2-7, with D perhaps matching TRBD2 (5 bases). V dropped 0 bases and J dropped 0 bases, with 9 bases sitting between them. Germline V gene sequence: CDR1 LGHNA, CDR2 YSLEER. The CDR3 has 15 residues. In DNA, the CDR3 is TGCGCCAGCAGCCAAGATCCGGGAAGCTCCTACGAGCAGTACTTC. Translating it yields CASSQDPGSSYEQYF.

The V and J genes are TRBV27 and TRBJ1-1; D gene uncertain. This CDR3 contains 14 residues. The germline gives CDR1 MNHEY, CDR2 SMNVEV (reference sequence). Trimming cost V 5 bases and J 1 base, with 11 bases left between them. CDR3 residues: CASSRWARNTEAFF. The CDR3, as DNA: TGTGCCAGCAGTCGGTGGGCACGGAACACTGAAGCTTTCTTT.

This chain links TRBV18 with TRBJ1-3; no definite D call. V was cut by 8 bases and J by 0 bases, with 11 bases left in between. The germline gives CDR1 KGHSH, CDR2 LQKENI. This CDR3 contains 14 residues. The DNA for the CDR3 is TGTGCCAGCAGTCCGAGCGTCTCTGGAAACACCATATATTTT. Translated, it gives CASSPSVSGNTIYF.

This chain links TRBV5-5 with TRBJ2-1; no clear D gene. This CDR3 contains 15 residues. CDR1 and CDR2 (germline): SGHKS, YYEKEE (reference sequence). V lost 2 bases to trimming and J lost 0 bases, with 9 bases between them. The CDR3 loop reads CASSFGRSSYNEQFF. CDR3 bases: TGTGCCAGCAGCTTTGGGCGCAGCTCCTACAATGAGCAGTTCTTC.

This rearrangement joins TRBV15 to TRBJ2-7; 11 nucleotides match TRBD1. This CDR3 comprises 15 residues. In germline, CDR1 is LNHNV, CDR2 YYDKDF (reference sequence). Trimming removed 4 bases from V and 4 bases from J; junction bases left unmatched: 6. CDR3 coding DNA: TGTGCCACCAGCACCTCCGGGACAGGGGGATACGAGCAGTACTTC. Protein: CATSTSGTGGYEQYF.

The chain is built from TRBV4-3 and TRBJ2-7; 12 positions agree with TRBD2. Germline V lookup: CDR1 LGHNA, CDR2 YSLEER. Losses at the gene ends were 4 bases for V and 0 bases for J; bases not matched to a gene: 7. CDR3 length: 17 amino acids. For the CDR3, the DNA is TGCGCCAGCAGCCCAAACTTGGGACTAGCGGGCTCCTACGAGCAGTACTTC. Translation gives CASSPNLGLAGSYEQYF.

This chain uses TRBV10-2 with TRBJ1-2; perhaps TRBD1 as D (5 bases). The V and J ends lost 6 bases and 2 bases respectively, with 10 bases between them. This CDR3 region has 13 residues. Germline lookup yields CDR1 WSHSY and CDR2 SAAADI. CDR3: CASRQGTNYGYTF. The CDR3 DNA is TGCGCCAGCAGGCAGGGAACCAACTATGGCTACACCTTC.

As for this clone: Other nucleotide sequences from this sample produce the same CDR3. The chain employs TRBV9 and TRBJ2-5; D is perhaps TRBD1 (6 bases). The germline V and J ends were trimmed by 4 bases and 2 bases, with 15 bases remaining between them. The CDR3 extends over 15 amino acids. From germline, CDR1 is SGDLS and CDR2 YYNGEE. The CDR3, as DNA: TGTGCCAGCAGCCCTACGCTGGACAGTCAAGAGACCCAGTACTTC. Amino acid sequence: CASSPTLDSQETQYF.

The rearrangement joins TRBV21-1 to TRBJ2-1; TRBD2 was called by the table and not checked on the DNA. TRBV21-1 represents a pseudogene. The CDR3 covers 17 residues. The CDR3 coding sequence is TGTGCCAGCAGCAAAGAGCGGGCGGTTTCAACATTCTATGAGCAGTTCTTC. This codes for CASSKERAVSTFYEQFF.

The V call is TRBV5-1, the J call TRBJ2-7, with TRBD1 identical over 7 bases. Germline V CDR1 and CDR2: SGHRS, YFSETQ. The CDR3 runs to 11 residues. The junction had 1 base not matched to a gene; V was cut back by 5 bases and J by 5 bases. Written as DNA, the CDR3 is TGCGCCAGCAGGACAGGGAACGAGCAGTACTTC. Residues: CASRTGNEQYF.

V and J are TRBV11-2 and TRBJ2-2, with TRBD2 as a possible D gene (6 bases). The CDR3 covers 15 residues. The germline CDR1 and CDR2 sequences are SGHAT and FQNNGV. V was shortened by 5 bases and J by 7 bases, with 17 bases between the two germline ends. The CDR3 region has the DNA TGTGCCAGCAGCCAGGTGCGGGGTACTGTCGGGGAGCTGTTTTTT. Translating gives CASSQVRGTVGELFF.

The chain links TRBV7-9 to TRBJ1-1; 7 bases fit TRBD1. Per germline, CDR1 SEHNR and CDR2 FQNEAQ (reference sequence). The CDR3 extends over 17 amino acids. The V and J ends lost 5 bases and 0 bases, in that order; junction bases with no gene match: 12. This CDR3 is CASSRWAGGRMNTEAFF. The DNA for the CDR3 is TGTGCCAGCAGCCGGTGGGCAGGGGGACGTATGAACACTGAAGCTTTCTTT.

The chain combines TRBV5-1 with TRBJ1-2; tentatively, D is TRBD1 (6 bases). The CDR3 loop spans 13 amino acids. Trimming pared 2 bases from V and 5 bases from J, leaving 10 bases between. From germline, CDR1 is SGHRS and CDR2 YFSETQ. The CDR3 spells CASSFGTQYGYTF. In DNA, the CDR3 is TGCGCCAGCAGCTTCGGGACACAATATGGCTACACCTTC.

The genes are TRBV7-9 and TRBJ2-7; no clear D. The CDR3 is 13 residues long. Germline loops: CDR1 SEHNR, CDR2 FQNEAQ (reference sequence). V was cut by 5 bases and J by 5 bases, with 13 bases left in between. CDR3 protein: CASSLGPPNEQYF. The CDR3 bases are TGTGCCAGCAGCCTGGGCCCCCCGAACGAGCAGTACTTC.

The chain combines TRBV6-5 with TRBJ2-7; a possible D gene is TRBD1 (5 bases). V was shortened by 5 bases and J by 6 bases, with 14 bases between the two germline ends. Germline values: CDR1 MNHEY, CDR2 SVGAGI. The CDR3 has 13 amino acids. CDR3 region: CASSTGHWAEQYF. In DNA form, the CDR3 reads TGTGCCAGCAGTACAGGACACTGGGCCGAGCAGTACTTC.

The rearrangement joins TRBV6-5 to TRBJ1-5, with a tentative D call TRBD1 (6 bases). This CDR3 contains 15 residues. Germline V CDR1 and CDR2: MNHEY, SVGAGI. The V end lost 8 bases, the J end lost 7 bases, and 21 bases lay between the germline ends. The CDR3 sequence is CASLKPGQPIQPQHF. DNA of the CDR3: TGTGCCAGCTTAAAACCGGGACAACCCATCCAGCCCCAGCATTTT.

This chain connects TRBV6-2 or TRBV6-3 to TRBJ2-3; 9 bases line up with TRBD2. The V segment lost 2 bases and the J segment 3 bases; nucleotides outside the gene matches: 9. The germline CDR1 and CDR2 sequences are MNHEY and SVGEGT. The CDR3 loop spans 17 amino acids. The CDR3 loop is CASSYDPLAGETDTQYF. The CDR3 region has the DNA TGTGCCAGCAGTTACGATCCTTTAGCGGGAGAGACAGATACGCAGTATTTT.

This chain connects TRBV28 to TRBJ2-2, with D unclear. V lost 3 bases, J lost 5 bases, and 4 bases lay in between. The CDR3 runs to 12 residues. Per the germline V gene, CDR1 is MDHEN and CDR2 is SYDVKM. CDR3 residues: CASSFLTGELFF. The CDR3 region has the DNA TGTGCCAGCAGTTTCCTAACCGGGGAGCTGTTTTTT.

This sequence joins TRBV2 and TRBJ2-7; TRBD2 agrees at 8 bases. The V and J ends lost 4 bases and 4 bases, in that order; junction bases with no gene match: 3. There are 13 residues in the CDR3. The germline CDR1 and CDR2 sequences are SNHLY and FYNNEI. CDR3 coding DNA: TGTGCCAGCAGTGGGCTAGCGGGTTACGAGCAGTACTTC. This codes for CASSGLAGYEQYF.

The chain uses TRBV3-1 (or the pseudogene TRBV3-2) and TRBJ2-5, with 7 bases lining up with TRBD1. V lost 3 bases to trimming and J lost 5 bases; unmatched junction nucleotides: 6. This CDR3 has 14 amino acids. Germline lookup yields CDR1 LGHDT and CDR2 YNNKEL (reference sequence). CDR3 residues: CASSQGRGFETQYF. The CDR3 bases are TGTGCCAGCAGCCAGGGCAGGGGGTTTGAGACCCAGTACTTC.

The rearrangement uses TRBV6-6 and TRBJ2-1; no firm D call. V lost 5 bases and J 5 bases, leaving 7 bases between the germline ends. CDR1 is MNHNY, CDR2 SVGAGI, per germline (reference sequence). There are 12 residues in the CDR3. The CDR3 coding sequence is TGTGCCAGCAGTCACGACAACAATGAGCAGTTCTTC. This codes for CASSHDNNEQFF.